The clone carrying this TCR beta chain was found many times. Its cognate antigen is unknown. The CDR3 length is 15 residues. V was cut by 3 bases and J by 3 bases, with 9 bases left in between. The record originates from a study of molecular identifiers for immune sequencing clone quantification. TCRdb recomputed calls from the PCR reads with MiXCR, one row per CDR3 protein. The sample includes 50,000 to 65,000 distinct CDR3 sequences, approximately 25% of them seen just once. Study-level results: For effector cells, clones above 20 RNA copies held over 98% of molecules; for naive cells, under 1%. Barcode collisions between identical TCR molecules could shrink estimates of highly expanded clone sizes.

This chain links TRBV12-3 or TRBV12-4 with TRBJ2-6, with D possibly matching TRBD1 (5 bases). The sequence was collected from a human donor in good health. Some libraries in this study had Jurkat cell RNA spiked in. Sequenced input: naive CD8+ T cells from blood, with Jurkat cell RNA spiked in. Subset specified: FACS-sorted CD8+CD4-CCR7+CD45RA+ naive T cells. The CDR3: CASSFSGFGANVLTF. CDR3 DNA sequence: TGTGCCAGCAGTTTTTCAGGGTTTGGGGCCAACGTCCTGACTTTC.